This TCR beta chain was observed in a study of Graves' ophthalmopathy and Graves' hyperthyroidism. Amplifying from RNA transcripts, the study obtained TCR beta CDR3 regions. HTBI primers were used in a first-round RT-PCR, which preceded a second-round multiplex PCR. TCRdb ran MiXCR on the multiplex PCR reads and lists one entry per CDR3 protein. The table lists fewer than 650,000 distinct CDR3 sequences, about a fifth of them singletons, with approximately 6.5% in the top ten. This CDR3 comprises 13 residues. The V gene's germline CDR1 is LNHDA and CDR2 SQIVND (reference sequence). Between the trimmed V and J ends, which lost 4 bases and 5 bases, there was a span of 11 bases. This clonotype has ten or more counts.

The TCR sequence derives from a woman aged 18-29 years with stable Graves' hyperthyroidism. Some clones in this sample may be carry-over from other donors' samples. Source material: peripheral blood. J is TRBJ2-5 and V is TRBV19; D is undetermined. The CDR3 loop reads CASSTYLGETQYF. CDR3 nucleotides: TGTGCCAGTAGTACTTACCTAGGGGAGACCCAGTACTTC.